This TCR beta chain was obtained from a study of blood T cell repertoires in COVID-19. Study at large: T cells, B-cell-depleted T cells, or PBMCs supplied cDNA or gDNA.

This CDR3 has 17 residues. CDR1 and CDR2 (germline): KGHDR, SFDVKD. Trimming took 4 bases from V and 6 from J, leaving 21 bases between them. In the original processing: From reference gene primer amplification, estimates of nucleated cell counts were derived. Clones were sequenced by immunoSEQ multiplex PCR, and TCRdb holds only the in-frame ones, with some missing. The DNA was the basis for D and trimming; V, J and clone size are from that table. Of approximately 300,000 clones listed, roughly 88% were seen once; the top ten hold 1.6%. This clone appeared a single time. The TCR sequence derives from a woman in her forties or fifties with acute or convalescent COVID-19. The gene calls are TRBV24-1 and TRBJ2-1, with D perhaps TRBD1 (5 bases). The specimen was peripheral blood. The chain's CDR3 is CATSDPSPRQRGNEQFF. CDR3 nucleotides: TGTGCCACCAGTGACCCCTCTCCCCGGCAAAGGGGCAATGAGCAGTTCTTC.